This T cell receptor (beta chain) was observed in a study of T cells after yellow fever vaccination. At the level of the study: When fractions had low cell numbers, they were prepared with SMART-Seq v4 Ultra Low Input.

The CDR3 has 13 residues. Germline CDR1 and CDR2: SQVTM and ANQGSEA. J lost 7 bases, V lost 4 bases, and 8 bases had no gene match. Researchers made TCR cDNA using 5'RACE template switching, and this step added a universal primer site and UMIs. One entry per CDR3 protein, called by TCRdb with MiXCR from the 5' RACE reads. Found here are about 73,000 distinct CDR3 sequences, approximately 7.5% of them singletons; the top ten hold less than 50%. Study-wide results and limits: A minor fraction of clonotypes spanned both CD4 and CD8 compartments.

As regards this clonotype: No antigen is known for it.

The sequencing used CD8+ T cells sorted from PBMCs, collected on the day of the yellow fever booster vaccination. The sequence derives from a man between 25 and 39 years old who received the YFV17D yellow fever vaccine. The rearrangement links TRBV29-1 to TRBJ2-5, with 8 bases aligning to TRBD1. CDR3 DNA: TGCAGCGTTGCGACAGGGGCCCTAGGGACCCAGTACTTC. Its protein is CSVATGALGTQYF.